This T cell receptor beta chain derives from a study of blood T cell repertoires in COVID-19. Generated by immunoSEQ multiplex PCR, the TCRdb table keeps only in-frame clones and is missing some. Found here are under 200,000 clones, almost 85% of them singletons; the top ten hold 9.5% to 11%. V was clipped by 10 bases and J by 0 bases; unmatched bases: 7. Germline CDR1 reads SGHNT; CDR2 reads YYREEE (reference sequence). The CDR3 is made up of 13 amino acids. Sequencing used PBMCs or T cells enriched from blood (not recorded which). This chain links TRBV5-4 with TRBJ2-7; TRBD2 agrees at 7 bases. The TCR originated in a man aged 45-65 years who had recovered from COVID-19. The chain's CDR3 is CAAGASSSYEQYF. The CDR3 coding sequence is TGTGCCGCGGGAGCGAGCAGCTCCTACGAGCAGTACTTC.